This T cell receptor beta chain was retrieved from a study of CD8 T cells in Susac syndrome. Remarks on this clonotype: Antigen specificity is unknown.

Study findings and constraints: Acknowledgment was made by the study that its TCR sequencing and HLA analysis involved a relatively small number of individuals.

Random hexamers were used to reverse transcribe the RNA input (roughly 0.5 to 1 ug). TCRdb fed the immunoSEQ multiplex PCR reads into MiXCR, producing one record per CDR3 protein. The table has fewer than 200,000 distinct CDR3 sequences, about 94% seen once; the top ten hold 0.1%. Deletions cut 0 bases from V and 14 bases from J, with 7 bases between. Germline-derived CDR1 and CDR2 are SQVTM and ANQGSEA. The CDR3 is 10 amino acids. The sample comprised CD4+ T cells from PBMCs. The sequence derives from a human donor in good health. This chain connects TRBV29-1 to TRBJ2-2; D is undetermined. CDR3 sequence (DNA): TGCAGCGTTGAAGAGGAACATCTGTTTTTT. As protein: CSVEEEHLFF.